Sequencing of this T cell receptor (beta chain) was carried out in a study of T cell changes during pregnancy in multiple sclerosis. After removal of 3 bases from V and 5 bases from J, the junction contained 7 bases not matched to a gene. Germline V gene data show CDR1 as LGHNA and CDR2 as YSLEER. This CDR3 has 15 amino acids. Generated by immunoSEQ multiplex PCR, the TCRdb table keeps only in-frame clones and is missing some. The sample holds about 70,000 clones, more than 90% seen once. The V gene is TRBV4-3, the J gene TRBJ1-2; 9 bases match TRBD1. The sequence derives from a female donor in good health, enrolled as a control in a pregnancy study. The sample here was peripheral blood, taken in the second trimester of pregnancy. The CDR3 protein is CASSQVDRGGYGYTF. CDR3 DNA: TGCGCCAGCAGCCAGGTGGACAGGGGCGGTTATGGCTACACCTTC.